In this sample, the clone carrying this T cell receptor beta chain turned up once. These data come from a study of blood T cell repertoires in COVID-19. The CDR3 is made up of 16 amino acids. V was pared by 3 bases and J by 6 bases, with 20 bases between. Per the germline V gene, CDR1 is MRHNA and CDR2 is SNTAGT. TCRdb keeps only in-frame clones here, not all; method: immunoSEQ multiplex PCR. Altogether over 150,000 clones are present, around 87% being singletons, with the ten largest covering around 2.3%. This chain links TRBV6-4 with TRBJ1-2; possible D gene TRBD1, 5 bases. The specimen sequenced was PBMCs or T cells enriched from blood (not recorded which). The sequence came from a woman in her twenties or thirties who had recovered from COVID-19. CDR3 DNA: TGTGCCAGCAGTGAAACGCGGAATTCTGGGGCGAATGGCTACACCTTC. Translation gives CASSETRNSGANGYTF.